A single T cell receptor beta chain is shown here with its context. Its recognized antigen is unknown. Nothing much larger sits one base from this clone, and base qualities are not available. TCRbeta CDR3 regions were amplified from genomic DNA using the immunoSEQ Assay, a bias-controlled multiplex PCR. The original pipeline was this. The number of nucleated cells in each sample was estimated from the amplification of reference gene primers within the assay. Sequence reads were collapsed and filtered to measure the absolute abundance of every unique TCRbeta CDR3 rearrangement. Productive Simpson clonality was computed per sample as the square root of Simpson's diversity index over productive rearrangements. TCRdb stores this immuneACCESS table with in-frame sequences only. Part of the clones is absent; in the studies checked, under half of the shortfall reflects unresolved V genes, and no reason is known for the rest. D and trimming were read from the DNA, whereas the V and J calls and clone size are those reported in that table. The sample table records about 200,000 clones; approximately 90% of these occur just once. In total, the top ten clones hold 5.9% of the sample.

Collaborating institutions collected whole blood in K2EDTA tubes following their own protocols. For TCRbeta analysis, collaborator samples were shipped as frozen whole blood, as isolated PBMCs, or as DNA extracted from either sample type. Deletion took 4 bases off V and 4 bases off J, with a span of 9 bases between the germline ends. CDR1 and CDR2, looked up from the germline V gene, are SGHDN and FVKESK. The CDR3 goes from the cysteine to the phenylalanine over 13 residues. The retained sequence is limited to the CDR3, 39 bases, with the frame set at the first base. This sample is part of a study of blood T cell repertoires in COVID-19 (dated by TCRdb to about 2020). With regard to the full study: The collaborator samples originated in the United States, Italy and Spain and spanned the acute and convalescent phases of COVID-19. The prospective study material was composed of cDNA or gDNA derived from T cells, B-cell-depleted T cells, or PBMCs. Deeply sampled blood TCRbeta repertoires from subjects exposed to, actively infected with, or recovered from COVID-19 were included in the dataset. The repertoires were released in a freely available public database intended as a resource for research on the immune response to SARS-CoV-2. Samples were obtained from the ongoing ImmuneRACE study (first 160 participants) and from over a thousand subjects provided by 6 global collaborators. The sample metadata nearly always contained a de-identified subject ID, COVID-19 status, age in years and sex. Where available, HLA class I and class II types were obtained from metadata supplied by the sample provider rather than from assay-based typing. Paper-wide results and their limitations: The quantity of clinical and demographic metadata differed by source and by participant and was supplied without curation.

The origin of this receptor is a man aged 80 or over with acute or convalescent COVID-19. The rearrangement combines TRBV14 with TRBJ2-3, with TRBD1 tentatively as D gene (6 bases match). What was sequenced was peripheral blood. The DNA sequence is as follows: TGTGCCAGCAGCCCGGACAGTGCAGATACGCAGTATTTT. It is translated as CASSPDSADTQYF.